Listed below are T cell receptor beta chains from one sample, sequenced in a study of blood T cell repertoires in COVID-19. Using immunoSEQ multiplex PCR, the repertoire was profiled, and TCRdb retains in-frame clones only, with some absent. The sample carries tens of thousands of clones, approximately 84% recorded once. Specimen: peripheral blood. These receptors all come from a man aged 45 to 65 with acute or convalescent COVID-19. The conserved cysteine and the conserved F or W are not part of the CDR3 here. The D gene is left open where the match is weak.

j_gene	d_gene	v_gene	len	CDR3aa
TRBJ2-1	TRBD1	TRBV5-1	12	ASSPQGESNEQF
TRBJ1-5	TRBD1	TRBV25-1	13	ASSERDRVNQPQH
TRBJ2-2	-	TRBV5-6	15	ASSLMGQGLNTGELF
TRBJ1-4	-	TRBV2	13	ASTYRMATNEKLF
TRBJ1-1	TRBD1	TRBV4-1	12	ASSPLTGRYGAF
TRBJ2-1	-	TRBV7-3	13	ASSLGASEYNEQF
TRBJ2-7	TRBD2	TRBV7-9	14	ASSLGSLAASYEQY
TRBJ1-1	TRBD1	TRBV7-8	13	ASSPWDRLNTEAF
TRBJ2-1	TRBD2	TRBV6-5	12	ASSSGGAGNEQF
TRBJ2-7	TRBD2	TRBV19	14	ASSIAGLGSVYEQY
TRBJ2-1	-	TRBV28	12	ASRSPGAYNEQF